The 16 T cell receptor beta chains below all came from one sample that was sequenced in a study of blood T cells in healthy people across ages. It was with a sample-barcoded 5' primer and a J-beta primer mix that a second PCR of roughly 7 to 12 cycles was run. TCRdb processed the 5' RACE reads anew with MiXCR; each CDR3 protein has one entry. Of some 760,000 distinct CDR3 sequences in the sample, more than 20% are singletons; the top ten hold more than 7.5%. These data also formed part of another study, on T cells of mothers and their children.

The sequenced sample consisted of blood. The receptor source for this set is a boy aged 10-17 years in good health.

A few counts support this clonotype. This sequence joins TRBV5-6 and TRBJ2-1; D remains ambiguous. Trimming took 0 bases from V and 3 from J, leaving 13 bases between them. The CDR3 has 16 residues. The germline V gene has CDR1 SGHDT and CDR2 YYEEEE. This CDR3 is CASSLGGGKSYNEQFF. CDR3 in DNA: TGTGCCAGCAGCTTGGGGGGTGGAAAAAGCTACAATGAGCAGTTCTTC.

This clonotype showed up many times. The rearrangement joins TRBV28 to TRBJ2-1; D uncertain. V was pared by 2 bases and J by 2 bases, with 4 bases between. Germline lookup yields CDR1 MDHEN and CDR2 SYDVKM. The CDR3 extends over 13 amino acids. This chain's CDR3 is CASSLPPYNEQFF. In DNA, the CDR3 is TGTGCCAGCAGTTTACCTCCCTACAATGAGCAGTTCTTC.

This chain connects TRBV6-5 to TRBJ1-4; D remains unclear. The CDR3 covers 15 residues. Deletions cut 8 bases from V and 3 bases from J, with 16 bases between. Germline V gene sequence: CDR1 MNHEY, CDR2 SVGAGI. The chain's CDR3 is CASLDSFRPNEKLFF. The CDR3 DNA is TGTGCCAGCTTAGATTCGTTCCGTCCTAATGAAAAACTGTTTTTT.

J is TRBJ1-1 and V is TRBV3-1; TRBD1 matches at 7 bases. Germline CDR1 LGHDT, CDR2 YNNKEL (reference sequence). This CDR3 is built from 17 residues. V was clipped by 1 base and J by 0 bases; unmatched bases: 8. The CDR3 reads CASSQVPIQGLNTEAFF. The CDR3, as DNA: TGTGCCAGCAGCCAAGTCCCAATACAGGGGTTGAACACTGAAGCTTTCTTT.

V is TRBV6-5 and J is TRBJ1-1, with TRBD1 as a possible D gene (6 bases). The germline V gene encodes CDR1 MNHEY and CDR2 SVGAGI. The germline V and J ends were trimmed by 2 bases and 5 bases, with 15 bases remaining between them. This CDR3 comprises 15 residues. The CDR3, as DNA: TGTGCCAGCAGTTACGGGGACACCAGAGGAACTGAAGCTTTCTTT. Residues: CASSYGDTRGTEAFF.

This chain links TRBV20-1 with TRBJ1-2, with D maybe TRBD1 (5 bases). The CDR3 contains 14 residues. In germline, CDR1 is DFQATT, CDR2 SNEGSKA (reference sequence). The ends were cut back, 3 bases at V and 0 bases at J, with 11 bases in the middle. CDR3 sequence reads: CSASSAGTNYGYTF. The CDR3 nucleotides are TGCAGTGCTAGTTCTGCAGGGACTAACTATGGCTACACCTTC.

This rearrangement joins TRBV7-8 to TRBJ2-5; 9 bases align to TRBD1. V was pared by 3 bases and J by 5 bases, with 4 bases of the junction left unmatched. The germline gives CDR1 SGHVS, CDR2 FQNEAQ. This CDR3 contains 14 residues. CDR3 sequence: CASSLGTGWETQYF. The DNA of the CDR3 is TGTGCCAGCAGCTTGGGGACAGGGTGGGAGACCCAGTACTTC.

The table lists this clonotype with a few counts. The chain combines TRBV7-2 with TRBJ2-3; 7 bases align to TRBD2. The CDR3 is made up of 18 amino acids. V lost 1 base and J lost 1; bases outside the gene matches: 11. Germline CDR1 is SGHTA and CDR2 is FQGNSA. The CDR3 nucleotides are TGTGCCAGCAGCTTAGAGCCCTTTGGGGCGGGAGGCACAGATACGCAGTATTTT. Residues: CASSLEPFGAGGTDTQYF.

This chain joins TRBV25-1 and TRBJ1-2, with no clear D. There are 15 residues in the CDR3. Per the germline V gene, CDR1 is MGHDK and CDR2 is SYGVNS. The V gene lost 3 bases and the J gene lost 3 bases, with 14 bases spanning the gap. In DNA, the CDR3 is TGTGCCAGCAGTGACGGGATTAACTCGGACTATGGCTACACCTTC. It encodes CASSDGINSDYGYTF.

The chain joins TRBV6-2 or TRBV6-3 to TRBJ1-2, with 7 bases matching TRBD1. The V and J ends lost 6 bases and 6 bases, in that order; junction bases with no gene match: 7. This CDR3 spans 13 amino acids. Germline CDR1 is MNHEY and CDR2 is SVGEGT. In nucleotides, the CDR3 is TGTGCCAGCAGCCGCGACAGGGTAGATGGCTACACCTTC. This gives the protein CASSRDRVDGYTF.

The rearrangement joins TRBV5-5 to TRBJ2-7; no clear D gene. Trimming removed 0 bases at V and 4 bases at J, with 17 bases between. Germline V gene sequence: CDR1 SGHKS, CDR2 YYEKEE (reference sequence). The CDR3 contains 16 residues. CDR3 bases: TGTGCCAGCAGCTTGGTGGTAGGGCGGTCCGGTTACGAGCAGTACTTC. Translated, it gives CASSLVVGRSGYEQYF. Looking up the rest from reference TRBV5-5 and TRBJ2-7 gives the full variable domain: DAGVTQSPTHLIKTRGQQVTLRCSPISGHKSVSWYQQVLGQGPQFIFQYYEKEERGRGNFPDRFSARQFPNYSSELNVNALLLGDSALYLCASSLVVGRSGYEQYFGPGTRLTVT.

The chain uses TRBV7-2 and TRBJ2-3; no clear D. Per the germline V gene, CDR1 is SGHTA and CDR2 is FQGNSA. The CDR3 runs 16 residues. The ends were cut back, 4 bases at V and 4 bases at J, with 18 bases in the middle. CDR3 bases: TGTGCCAGCAGCTCGACTCTCGCGCCAACCGCAGATACGCAGTATTTT. It translates to CASSSTLAPTADTQYF.

The chain employs TRBV6-5 and TRBJ1-2, with D uncertain. This CDR3 spans 16 amino acids. Trimming took 6 bases from V and 2 from J, leaving 19 bases between them. Germline V gene data show CDR1 as MNHEY and CDR2 as SVGAGI. This CDR3 reads CASRPGPTGTNYGYTF. CDR3 in DNA: TGTGCCAGCAGACCCGGGCCCACGGGAACAAACTATGGCTACACCTTC.

The rearrangement uses TRBV5-1 and TRBJ2-3, with 8 bases fitting TRBD2. Per the germline V gene, CDR1 is SGHRS and CDR2 is YFSETQ. The length of the CDR3 is 15 residues. V shed 1 base and J 2 bases; nucleotides not matched to a gene: 3. In DNA, the CDR3 is TGCGCCAGCAGCTTGAAGACTAGCGACACAGATACGCAGTATTTT. This sequence encodes CASSLKTSDTDTQYF.

This clonotype was recorded many times. The chain is built from TRBV5-1 and TRBJ2-1; TRBD1 might be the D (6 bases). The CDR3 runs 16 residues. Germline assignment: CDR1 SGHRS and CDR2 YFSETQ. The V end lost 5 bases, the J end lost 0 bases, and 15 bases lay between the germline ends. CDR3: CASRFLKTGSYNEQFF. For the CDR3, the DNA is TGCGCCAGCAGATTCCTGAAGACAGGCTCCTACAATGAGCAGTTCTTC.

This clonotype occurred a few times. This sequence joins TRBV6-5 and TRBJ2-5; D is possibly TRBD1 or TRBD2 (5 bases each). CDR3 size: 16 residues. Trimming stripped 0 bases from V and 2 bases from J, with 13 bases between. The germline CDR1 and CDR2 sequences are MNHEY and SVGAGI. DNA for the CDR3: TGTGCCAGCAGTTACTCGCCAGGGACCACACAAGAGACCCAGTACTTC. Translation: CASSYSPGTTQETQYF.